A selection of T cell receptor beta chains follows, all from one sample in a study of cytomegalovirus exposure and HLA in healthy donors. Assay: immunoSEQ multiplex PCR; the TCRdb copy retains only in-frame clones and omits some. There are around 150,000 clones in the sample; around 80% occur only once, and roughly 1.4% lies in the top ten. Sequenced sample: PBMCs. The receptor set was obtained from a man aged 25 to 45 in good health and CMV-seropositive. Both conserved end residues are part of each CDR3. The D gene is left open where the match is weak. Size is omitted from some rows. Given values are once, few, many or a class for expanded clones.

d_call: NA; j_call: TRBJ2-5; cdr3_length: 15; clone_size: NA; v_call: TRBV6-1; cdr3_nt: TGTGCCAGCAGTGAAATTCCCATGTACCAAGAGACCCAGTACTTC; cdr3_aa: CASSEIPMYQETQYF
d_call: TRBD1; j_call: TRBJ1-6; cdr3_length: 16; clone_size: NA; v_call: TRBV10-2; cdr3_nt: TGCGCCAGCAGTGATGGGGGACAGGGGTATAATTCACCCCTCCACTTT; cdr3_aa: CASSDGGQGYNSPLHF
d_call: TRBD2; j_call: TRBJ2-2; cdr3_length: 16; clone_size: NA; v_call: TRBV6-5; cdr3_nt: TGTGCCAGCAGTTACTCGGCGGGGGGGCCGTCCGGGGAGCTGTTTTTT; cdr3_aa: CASSYSAGGPSGELFF
d_call: NA; j_call: TRBJ2-2; cdr3_length: 18; clone_size: NA; v_call: TRBV21-1; cdr3_nt: TGTGCCGGCTACAGGGGTTTTGGCGGGAGGGCCAGGAAGGGGGAGCTGTTTTTT; cdr3_aa: CAGYRGFGGRARKGELFF
d_call: NA; j_call: TRBJ2-1; cdr3_length: 13; clone_size: NA; v_call: TRBV27; cdr3_nt: TGTGCCAGCAGTCTCGACAGGTACAATGAGCAGTTCTTC; cdr3_aa: CASSLDRYNEQFF
d_call: TRBD2; j_call: TRBJ2-1; cdr3_length: 15; clone_size: NA; v_call: TRBV19; cdr3_nt: TGTGCCAGTAGTATAACGGGGGAGGGCTACAATGAGCAGTTCTTC; cdr3_aa: CASSITGEGYNEQFF
d_call: TRBD1; j_call: TRBJ1-1; cdr3_length: 17; clone_size: NA; v_call: TRBV18; cdr3_nt: TGTGCCAGCTCACCAAGGGGACAGGGCGGCTCTTACACTGAAGCTTTCTTT; cdr3_aa: CASSPRGQGGSYTEAFF
d_call: NA; j_call: TRBJ1-5; cdr3_length: 15; clone_size: NA; v_call: TRBV15; cdr3_nt: TGTGCCACCAGCAGAGATCGGGGAATCAATCAGCCCCAGCATTTT; cdr3_aa: CATSRDRGINQPQHF
d_call: NA; j_call: TRBJ2-7; cdr3_length: 14; clone_size: NA; v_call: TRBV30; cdr3_nt: TGTGCCTGGAGTGGGCTAGAAATAAAGAACGAGCAGTACTTC; cdr3_aa: CAWSGLEIKNEQYF
d_call: TRBD2; j_call: TRBJ2-7; cdr3_length: 15; clone_size: NA; v_call: TRBV6-5; cdr3_nt: TGTGCCAGCAGTTACACTAGCGGGGGTTCCTACGAGCAGTACTTC; cdr3_aa: CASSYTSGGSYEQYF
d_call: NA; j_call: TRBJ2-6; cdr3_length: 16; clone_size: NA; v_call: TRBV7-9; cdr3_nt: TGTGCCAGCAGCTTAGAGTACAGGGCTGGGGCCAACGTCCTGACTTTC; cdr3_aa: CASSLEYRAGANVLTF
d_call: NA; j_call: TRBJ1-2; cdr3_length: 14; clone_size: NA; v_call: TRBV30; cdr3_nt: TGTGCCTGGAGTCTACTGAGGGGGGGAAGTGGCTACACCTTC; cdr3_aa: CAWSLLRGGSGYTF
d_call: NA; j_call: TRBJ2-3; cdr3_length: 16; clone_size: NA; v_call: TRBV18; cdr3_nt: TGTGCCAGCTCAACGGGCGCTAGCAGTGGCACAGATACGCAGTATTTT; cdr3_aa: CASSTGASSGTDTQYF
d_call: NA; j_call: TRBJ1-2; cdr3_length: 14; clone_size: few; v_call: TRBV28; cdr3_nt: TGTGCCAGCGGCCCGGGACAAGGGCCAAGCGGCTACACCTTC; cdr3_aa: CASGPGQGPSGYTF
d_call: TRBD1; j_call: TRBJ2-2; cdr3_length: 16; clone_size: NA; v_call: TRBV28; cdr3_nt: TGTGCCAGCAGGTCCGACAGGGCTTTGAACACCGGGGAGCTGTTTTTT; cdr3_aa: CASRSDRALNTGELFF
d_call: TRBD1; j_call: TRBJ1-1; cdr3_length: 14; clone_size: NA; v_call: TRBV6-4; cdr3_nt: TGTGCCAGCAATGTGACAGGGGAGTACACTGAAGCTTTCTTT; cdr3_aa: CASNVTGEYTEAFF
d_call: NA; j_call: TRBJ2-1; cdr3_length: 15; clone_size: NA; v_call: TRBV7-9; cdr3_nt: TGTGCCAGCAGCTTAGTAGCGGTTCGGGTCAATGAGCAGTTCTTC; cdr3_aa: CASSLVAVRVNEQFF
d_call: NA; j_call: TRBJ2-1; cdr3_length: 16; clone_size: NA; v_call: TRBV4-1; cdr3_nt: TGCGCCAGCAGCCAAGTGGACATAATCTCCTACAATGAGCAGTTCTTC; cdr3_aa: CASSQVDIISYNEQFF
d_call: TRBD1; j_call: TRBJ1-2; cdr3_length: 15; clone_size: NA; v_call: TRBV6-5; cdr3_nt: TGTGCCAGCAGTTACGACAGGGAAATCGACTATGGCTACACCTTC; cdr3_aa: CASSYDREIDYGYTF
d_call: TRBD2; j_call: TRBJ2-7; cdr3_length: 13; clone_size: few; v_call: TRBV5-5; cdr3_nt: TGTGCCAGCAGCTGGCGACTAGCGGGCGAGCAGTACTTC; cdr3_aa: CASSWRLAGEQYF
d_call: NA; j_call: TRBJ2-5; cdr3_length: 13; clone_size: NA; v_call: TRBV27; cdr3_nt: TGTGCCAGCAGTTTAGGGCGGGCAGAGACCCAGTACTTC; cdr3_aa: CASSLGRAETQYF
d_call: TRBD2; j_call: TRBJ2-2; cdr3_length: 18; clone_size: NA; v_call: TRBV19; cdr3_nt: TGTGCCAGTAGTATAGTGAGTAGCGGGGGGCTGAGCACCGGGGAGCTGTTTTTT; cdr3_aa: CASSIVSSGGLSTGELFF
d_call: TRBD1; j_call: TRBJ2-2; cdr3_length: 13; clone_size: NA; v_call: TRBV2; cdr3_nt: TGTGCCAGCAGTGTCCCAGGGGGCGGGGAGCTGTTTTTT; cdr3_aa: CASSVPGGGELFF
d_call: NA; j_call: TRBJ2-1; cdr3_length: 15; clone_size: once; v_call: TRBV11-2; cdr3_nt: TGTGCCAGCAGCTTAGTTTTCGTCGATTTTAGAGAGCAGTTCTTC; cdr3_aa: CASSLVFVDFREQFF
d_call: TRBD1; j_call: TRBJ2-3; cdr3_length: 13; clone_size: NA; v_call: TRBV7-3; cdr3_nt: TGTGCCAGCAGCAAGGGGGCCTCAGATACGCAGTATTTT; cdr3_aa: CASSKGASDTQYF